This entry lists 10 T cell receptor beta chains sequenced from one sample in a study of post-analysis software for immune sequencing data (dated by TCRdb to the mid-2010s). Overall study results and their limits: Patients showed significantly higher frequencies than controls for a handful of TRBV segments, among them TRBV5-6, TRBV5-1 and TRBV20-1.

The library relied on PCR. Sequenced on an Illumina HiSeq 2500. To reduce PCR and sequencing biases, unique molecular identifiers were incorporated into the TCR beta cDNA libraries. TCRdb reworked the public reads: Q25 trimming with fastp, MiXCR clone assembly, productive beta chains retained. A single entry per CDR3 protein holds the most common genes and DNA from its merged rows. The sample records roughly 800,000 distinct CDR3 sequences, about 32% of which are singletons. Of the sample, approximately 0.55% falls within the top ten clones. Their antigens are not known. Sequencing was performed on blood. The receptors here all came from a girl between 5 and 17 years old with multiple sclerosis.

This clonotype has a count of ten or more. The chain's CDR3 is CASSADSNEQFF. DNA of the CDR3: TGTGCCAGCAGCGCGGACAGCAATGAGCAGTTCTTC. The chain combines TRBV6-1 with TRBJ2-1; a weak D match, TRBD1 (6 bases). The CDR3 is 12 residues long. Germline V gene lookup returns CDR1 MNHNS and CDR2 SASEGT. V shed 6 bases and J shed 6 bases, with 9 bases lying between them.

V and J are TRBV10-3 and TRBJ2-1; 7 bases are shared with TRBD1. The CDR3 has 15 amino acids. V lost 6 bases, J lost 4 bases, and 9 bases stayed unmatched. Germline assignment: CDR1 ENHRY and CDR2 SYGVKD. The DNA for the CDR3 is TGTGCCATCAGCCCCGGGACAGCCGTATACAATGAGCAGTTCTTC. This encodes CAISPGTAVYNEQFF.

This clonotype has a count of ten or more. CDR3 DNA: TGTGCCACCAGCAGAGATGGTTTAGAAACGCGGGGCTACACCTTC. The encoded protein is CATSRDGLETRGYTF. The chain has TRBV15 and TRBJ1-2; D remains unclear. The CDR3 loop spans 15 amino acids. V dropped 0 bases and J dropped 8 bases, with 16 bases sitting between them. Germline V gene sequence: CDR1 LNHNV, CDR2 YYDKDF (reference sequence).

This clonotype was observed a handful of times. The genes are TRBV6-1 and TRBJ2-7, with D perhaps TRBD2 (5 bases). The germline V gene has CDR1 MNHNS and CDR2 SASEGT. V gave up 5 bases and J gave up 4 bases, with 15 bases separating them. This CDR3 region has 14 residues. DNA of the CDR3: TGTGCCAGCAGTTTATCAGCGGCGGCTTACGAGCAGTACTTC. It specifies CASSLSAAAYEQYF.

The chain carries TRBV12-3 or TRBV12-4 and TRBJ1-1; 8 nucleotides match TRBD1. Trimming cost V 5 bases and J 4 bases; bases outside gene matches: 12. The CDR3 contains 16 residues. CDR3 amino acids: CASSLRTGLMSTEAFF. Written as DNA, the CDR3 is TGTGCCAGCAGTCTCAGGACAGGGTTGATGAGCACTGAAGCTTTCTTT.

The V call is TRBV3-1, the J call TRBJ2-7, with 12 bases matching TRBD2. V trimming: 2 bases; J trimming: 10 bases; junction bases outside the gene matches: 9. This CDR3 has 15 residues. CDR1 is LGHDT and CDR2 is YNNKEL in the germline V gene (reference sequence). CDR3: CASSQMTSGGEAQYF. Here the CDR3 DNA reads TGTGCCAGCAGCCAAATGACTAGCGGGGGAGAGGCCCAGTACTTC.

The CDR3 sequence is CATLKGQYRSPLHF. The CDR3 nucleotides read TGTGCCACCCTCAAGGGGCAATACCGTTCACCCCTCCACTTT. This chain joins TRBV28 and TRBJ1-6; D perhaps matches TRBD1 (5 bases). The CDR3 runs to 14 residues. Germline V lookup: CDR1 MDHEN, CDR2 SYDVKM. V lost 10 bases and J 9 bases, leaving 19 bases between the germline ends.

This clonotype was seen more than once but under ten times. The chain's CDR3 is CSVEGGQGDEKLFF. CDR3 DNA sequence: TGCAGCGTCGAGGGAGGACAGGGAGATGAAAAACTGTTTTTT. The V gene is TRBV29-1, the J gene TRBJ1-4; 8 bases match TRBD1. The CDR3 has 14 residues. Trimming took 6 bases from V and 6 from J; bases not matched to a gene: 9. Looked up from germline, CDR1 is SQVTM and CDR2 is ANQGSEA.

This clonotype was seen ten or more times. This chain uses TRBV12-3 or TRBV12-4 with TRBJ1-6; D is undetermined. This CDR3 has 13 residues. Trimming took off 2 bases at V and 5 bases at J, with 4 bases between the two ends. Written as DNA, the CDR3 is TGTGCCAGCAGTTTAATCGATAATTCACCCCTCCACTTT. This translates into CASSLIDNSPLHF.

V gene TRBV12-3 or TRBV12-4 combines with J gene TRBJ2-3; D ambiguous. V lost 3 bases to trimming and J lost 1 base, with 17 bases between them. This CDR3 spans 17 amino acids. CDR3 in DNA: TGTGCCAGCAGTTTCGGTTCTGGGGTAGAGGGCACAGATACGCAGTATTTT. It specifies CASSFGSGVEGTDTQYF.